The T cell receptor (beta chain) described here comes from a study of T-cell reconstitution after alpha-beta-depleted transplantation in children. Unique molecular identifiers tagged the TCRbeta library. TCRdb redid the calling of the PCR reads with MiXCR, one entry per CDR3 protein. The table shows around 800,000 distinct CDR3 sequences, with roughly 15% occurring only once. This clonotype was observed a few times. Its cognate antigen is unknown. The CDR3 sequence is 18 residues long. Germline CDR1 MNHEY, CDR2 SVGAGI. Trimming took 5 bases from V and 2 from J, leaving 22 bases between them. Broader study findings: Several hundred expanded graft clones reportedly supplied alpha-beta T cells about two months after transplant. Hyperexpanded clones declined; after one year, newly produced T cells mostly supplied diversity.

Source: PBMCs, mostly from graft donor cells, taken 360 days after TCRalphabeta/CD19-depleted stem cell transplant. The V gene is TRBV6-5, the J gene TRBJ2-1; maybe TRBD2 (6 bases). This TCR derives from a male patient younger than 18 who had a stem cell transplant for acute lymphoblastic leukemia, so the T cells may come from the graft donor. This CDR3 is CASSTKNWDLGPYNEQFF. The CDR3 nucleotides read TGTGCCAGCAGTACTAAAAATTGGGACTTAGGGCCCTACAATGAGCAGTTCTTC.